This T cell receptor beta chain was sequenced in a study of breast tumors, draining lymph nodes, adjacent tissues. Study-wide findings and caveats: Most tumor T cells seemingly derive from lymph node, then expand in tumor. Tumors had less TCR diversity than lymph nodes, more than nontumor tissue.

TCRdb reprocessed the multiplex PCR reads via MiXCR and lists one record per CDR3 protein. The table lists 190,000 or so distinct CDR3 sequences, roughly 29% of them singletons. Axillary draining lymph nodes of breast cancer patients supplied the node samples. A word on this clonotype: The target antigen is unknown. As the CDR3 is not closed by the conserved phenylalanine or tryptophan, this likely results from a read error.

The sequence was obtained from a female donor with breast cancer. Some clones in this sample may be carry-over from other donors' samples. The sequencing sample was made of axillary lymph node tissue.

CDR3 loop: CGSSSDTGELFS. DNA of the CDR3: TGTGGCAGCAGTAGCGACACCGGGGAGCTGTTTTCT. V usage is TRBV12-3 or TRBV12-4 and J usage is TRBJ2-2, with TRBD2 as a possible D gene (5 bases). This CDR3 has 12 amino acids.